This passage covers 26 T cell receptor beta chains from one sample sequenced in a study of CD8+ T cells in alopecia areata. Reverse transcription of extracted RNA yielded cDNA, which provided the sequencing template. Method: immunoSEQ multiplex PCR; TCRdb's copy keeps in-frame clones and lacks some. The table records around 120,000 clones, around two fifths of them present only once. The material sequenced was CD4+ T cells sorted from blood. The receptor source for this set is a human donor with alopecia areata.

The chain links TRBV27 to TRBJ1-2; possibly TRBD1 for D (6 bases). This CDR3 comprises 14 residues. CDR1 MNHEY and CDR2 SMNVEV come from the germline V gene (reference sequence). The germline V and J ends were trimmed by 5 bases and 6 bases, with 16 bases remaining between them. The CDR3 nucleotides read TGTGCCAGCAGTGGGCTACAGGGAATAGATGGCTACACCTTC. As protein: CASSGLQGIDGYTF.

In this sample, this clone turned up a few times. This chain connects TRBV6-6 to TRBJ2-4; the D is unclear. Germline V gene data show CDR1 as MNHNY and CDR2 as SVGAGI (reference sequence). The V and J ends lost 2 bases and 2 bases respectively, with 10 bases between them. The CDR3 extends over 15 amino acids. DNA of the CDR3: TGTGCCAGCAGTTACCGCCAAGATACCAAAAACATTCAGTACTTC. Translated, it gives CASSYRQDTKNIQYF.

The chain has TRBV7-9 and TRBJ2-7; D is uncertain. CDR1 is SEHNR, CDR2 FQNEAQ, per germline (reference sequence). The CDR3 is 14 amino acids. The ends were cut back, 0 bases at V and 0 bases at J, with 6 bases in the middle. The CDR3 DNA is TGTGCCAGCAGCTTAGCACAGACCTCCTACGAGCAGTACTTC. Its translation is CASSLAQTSYEQYF.

This clone showed up just a few times. The chain links TRBV7-8 to TRBJ2-7; D is ambiguous. This CDR3 is built from 14 residues. CDR1 is SGHVS, CDR2 FQNEAQ, per germline. Trimming took off 1 base at V and 0 bases at J, with 7 bases between the two ends. The DNA of the CDR3 is TGTGCCAGCAGCTTAGACCTGGGCTCCTACGAGCAGTACTTC. It translates to CASSLDLGSYEQYF. Looking up the rest from reference TRBV7-8 and TRBJ2-7 gives the full variable domain: GAGVSQSPRYKVAKRGQDVALRCDPISGHVSLFWYQQALGQGPEFLTYFQNEAQLDKSGLPSDRFFAERPEGSVSTLKIQRTQQEDSAVYLCASSLDLGSYEQYFGPGTRLTVT.

The CDR3, as DNA: TGTGCCAGCACTCCGGGTAGGACAAACTACGAGCAGTACTTC. Amino acids: CASTPGRTNYEQYF. The V gene is TRBV28, the J gene TRBJ2-7; D perhaps matches TRBD1 (5 bases). Trimming took off 7 bases at V and 3 bases at J, with 16 bases between the two ends. CDR1 is MDHEN and CDR2 is SYDVKM in the germline V gene. This CDR3 region has 14 residues.

The CDR3 spells CASSLTFGAGANVLTF. The CDR3 nucleotides are TGTGCCAGCAGCTTAACGTTCGGGGCTGGGGCCAACGTCCTGACTTTC. The genes are TRBV7-3 and TRBJ2-6; a possible D gene is TRBD2 (5 bases). Germline CDR1 and CDR2: SGHTA and FQGTGA. This CDR3 spans 16 amino acids. Trimming pared 0 bases from V and 2 bases from J, leaving 8 bases between. The complete variable domain, with remaining parts taken from reference TRBV7-3 and TRBJ2-6, reads GAGVSQTPSNKVTEKGKYVELRCDPISGHTALYWYRQSLGQGPEFLIYFQGTGAADDSGLPNDRFFAVRPEGSVSTLKIQRTERGDSAVYLCASSLTFGAGANVLTFGAGSRLTVL.

With respect to this clone: One end of the junction is discordant with germline, which a read error may explain. This chain joins TRBV30 and TRBJ1-2, with D perhaps TRBD1 (6 bases). Germline lookup yields CDR1 GTSNPN and CDR2 SVGIG (reference sequence). CDR3 length: 11 residues. DNA of the CDR3: TGCTTGGTGTGGGGGCGACCTGGCTACACCTTC. Encoded protein: CLVWGRPGYTF. The complete variable domain, with remaining parts taken from reference TRBV30 and TRBJ1-2, reads SQTIHQWPATLVQPVGSPLSLECTVEGTSNPNLYWYRQAAGRGLQLLFYSVGIGQISSEVPQNLSASRPQDRQFILSSKKLLLSDSGFYLCLVWGRPGYTFGSGTRLTVV.

This rearrangement joins TRBV29-1 to TRBJ2-1; TRBD2 agrees at 11 bases. Per germline, CDR1 SQVTM and CDR2 ANQGSEA. The CDR3 consists of 15 residues. The V gene end was trimmed by 6 bases and the J gene end by 8 bases; junction bases not matched to a gene: 12. CDR3 loop: CSVLSGRAVIDEQFF. The CDR3 DNA sequence: TGCAGCGTCCTTAGCGGGAGGGCCGTAATTGATGAGCAGTTCTTC.

The rearrangement uses TRBV7-6 and TRBJ2-1, with no clear D. Germline CDR1 is SGHVS and CDR2 is FNYEAQ. V was pared by 5 bases and J by 9 bases, with 8 bases between. CDR3 size: 11 residues. For the CDR3, the DNA is TGTGCCAGCAGCAATGGCCGTGAGCAGTTCTTC. It encodes CASSNGREQFF.

The chain links TRBV30 to TRBJ2-5; perhaps TRBD1 as D (6 bases). CDR1 is GTSNPN and CDR2 is SVGIG in the germline V gene (reference sequence). This CDR3 has 15 residues. V lost 2 bases and J 9 bases, leaving 22 bases between the germline ends. This CDR3 is CAWSTHGTLRLAQYF. CDR3 coding DNA: TGTGCCTGGAGTACCCACGGGACACTAAGACTGGCCCAGTACTTC.

This chain connects TRBV6-5 to TRBJ1-2, with unresolved D. Looked up from germline, CDR1 is MNHEY and CDR2 is SVGAGI. The V and J ends lost 8 bases and 2 bases respectively, with 12 bases between them. The CDR3 is 13 residues long. CDR3 amino acids: CASARRSNYGYTF. CDR3 nucleotide sequence: TGTGCCAGCGCTAGAAGATCGAACTATGGCTACACCTTC.

CDR3 in amino acids: CASSRLGTGSNEQYF. CDR3 bases: TGCGCCAGCAGCCGATTAGGGACAGGGAGCAACGAGCAGTACTTC. This rearrangement joins TRBV4-3 to TRBJ2-7; TRBD1 agrees at 9 bases. Trimming cost V 4 bases and J 5 bases; bases outside gene matches: 9. The CDR3 runs 15 residues. From germline, CDR1 is LGHNA and CDR2 YSLEER.

The chain is built from TRBV5-1 and TRBJ2-1; D may be TRBD2 (5 bases). V was pared by 2 bases and J by 8 bases, with 23 bases between. This CDR3 is 17 amino acids long. Germline V gives CDR1 SGHRS, CDR2 YFSETQ. DNA for the CDR3: TGCGCCAGCAGCTTTTTGTCTAGGGAGTACCTCCTCGATGAGCAGTTCTTC. It encodes CASSFLSREYLLDEQFF.

This chain uses TRBV7-2 with TRBJ2-3; D is possibly TRBD2 (5 bases). Germline assignment: CDR1 SGHTA and CDR2 FQGNSA. The germline V and J ends were trimmed by 3 bases and 0 bases, with 10 bases remaining between them. This CDR3 is built from 15 residues. CDR3: CASSFGLASTDTQYF. CDR3 nucleotide sequence: TGTGCCAGCAGCTTTGGACTGGCCAGCACAGATACGCAGTATTTT.

This sequence joins TRBV7-2 and TRBJ1-6; 8 bases fit TRBD1. V was pared by 4 bases and J by 14 bases, with 13 bases of the junction left unmatched. Germline values: CDR1 SGHTA, CDR2 FQGNSA. This CDR3 has 15 residues. CDR3 nucleotide sequence: TGTGCCAGCAGCTCGACAGGGGCCCCTTTATCGTCCCTCCACTTT. Translating gives CASSSTGAPLSSLHF. Drawing the rest from reference TRBV7-2 and TRBJ1-6, the complete variable domain is GAGVSQSPSNKVTEKGKDVELRCDPISGHTALYWYRQSLGQGLEFLIYFQGNSAPDKSGLPSDRFSAERTGGSVSTLTIQRTQQEDSAVYLCASSSTGAPLSSLHFGNGTRLTVT.

This clone was counted a few times. The V and J genes are TRBV11-2 and TRBJ2-1, with 12 bases lining up with TRBD2. V was clipped by 6 bases and J by 6 bases; unmatched bases: 6. The CDR3 extends over 15 amino acids. Germline V lookup: CDR1 SGHAT, CDR2 FQNNGV. Here the CDR3 DNA reads TGTGCCAGCAGTTCCGGACTAGCGGGGATCAATGAGCAGTTCTTC. As protein: CASSSGLAGINEQFF.

The rearrangement uses TRBV6-6 and TRBJ2-1; D not certain. V was trimmed by 0 bases and J by 3 bases, leaving 6 bases between them. This CDR3 region has 14 residues. From germline, CDR1 is MNHNY and CDR2 SVGAGI (reference sequence). The CDR3 DNA is TGTGCCAGCAGTTACTCCCGGAGCTACAATGAGCAGTTCTTC. Protein sequence: CASSYSRSYNEQFF.

CDR3 in DNA: TGTGCCAGCAGCCAAGAGGGGGGCAGGATTCCTACCTCTGAGCAGTTCTTC. Translated: CASSQEGGRIPTSEQFF. This rearrangement joins TRBV4-2 to TRBJ2-1; D is perhaps TRBD1 or TRBD2 (6 bases each). The CDR3 has 17 amino acids. Germline V gene sequence: CDR1 LGHNA, CDR2 YNFKEQ. V was cut by 0 bases and J by 9 bases, with 21 bases left in between.

J is TRBJ2-1 and V is TRBV7-9; no clear D gene. CDR1 is SEHNR, CDR2 FQNEAQ, per germline (reference sequence). The ends were cut back, 1 base at V and 4 bases at J, with 8 bases in the middle. The CDR3 has 14 amino acids. The CDR3 region has the DNA TGTGCCAGCAGCTTAGAAGCTCCATACAATGAGCAGTTCTTC. Translation gives CASSLEAPYNEQFF.

This clone was seen a few times. This chain links TRBV23-1 with TRBJ2-1; 7 bases line up with TRBD1. TRBV23-1 is noted as an ORF with a role that remains uncertain. J was trimmed by 4 bases and V by 7 bases; bases with no gene match: 7. CDR3 length equals 14 residues. For the CDR3, the DNA is TGCGCCAGCAAGGGACAGCTACAGTACAATGAGCAGTTCTTC. It is translated as CASKGQLQYNEQFF.

The chain recombines TRBV28 with TRBJ2-7; D possibly matches TRBD1 or TRBD2 (5 bases each). There are 10 residues in the CDR3. Germline V gene lookup returns CDR1 MDHEN and CDR2 SYDVKM. V lost 8 bases and J 4 bases, leaving 6 bases between the germline ends. CDR3 sequence reads: CASGTYEQYF. CDR3 DNA sequence: TGTGCCAGCGGGACGTACGAGCAGTACTTC.

The chain joins TRBV27 to TRBJ2-2, with D unclear. The CDR3 length is 16 residues. CDR1 and CDR2 from the germline V gene are MNHEY and SMNVEV (reference sequence). The germline V and J ends were trimmed by 5 bases and 0 bases, with 13 bases remaining between them. DNA for the CDR3: TGTGCCAGCAGTCAAGGCCACACTTCGAACACCGGGGAGCTGTTTTTT. Amino acids: CASSQGHTSNTGELFF.

This clone was seen a handful of times. V and J are TRBV28 and TRBJ1-2; 7 bases are a match to TRBD1. With 6 bases clipped from V and 4 bases from J, the junction kept 5 bases outside the gene matches. The CDR3 covers 13 residues. Germline V CDR1 and CDR2: MDHEN, SYDVKM. The CDR3 DNA sequence: TGTGCCAGCAGGCCCGGACAGGTCTATGGCTACACCTTC. Translated: CASRPGQVYGYTF.

This clone was counted between two and nine times. The V call is TRBV5-1, the J call TRBJ2-5; TRBD1 matches at 8 bases. The germline V gene has CDR1 SGHRS and CDR2 YFSETQ. The V and J ends lost 2 bases and 4 bases, in that order; junction bases with no gene match: 7. CDR3 length: 15 amino acids. The DNA for the CDR3 is TGCGCCAGCAGCTTAAACCCAGGGGGCGGAGAGACCCAGTACTTC. Its protein is CASSLNPGGGETQYF.

This clone came up a few times. The chain joins TRBV28 to TRBJ2-6; D is unresolved. Trimming shortened V by 1 base and J by 2 bases, and 6 bases separated the two germline ends. The CDR3 consists of 15 residues. In germline, CDR1 is MDHEN, CDR2 SYDVKM. CDR3 coding DNA: TGTGCCAGCAGTTTATTTGGGGCTGGGGCCAACGTCCTGACTTTC. It encodes CASSLFGAGANVLTF. The full variable domain, completed using reference TRBV28 and TRBJ2-6, is DVKVTQSSRYLVKRTGEKVFLECVQDMDHENMFWYRQDPGLGLRLIYFSYDVKMKEKGDIPEGYSVSREKKERFSLILESASTNQTSMYLCASSLFGAGANVLTFGAGSRLTVL.

The CDR3 sequence: CASRESAGELFF. The DNA of the CDR3 is TGTGCCAGCAGGGAATCGGCCGGGGAGCTGTTTTTT. The chain couples TRBV5-4 to TRBJ2-2; no clear D. CDR1 is SGHNT and CDR2 is YYREEE in the germline V gene (reference sequence). V was clipped by 5 bases and J by 6 bases, with 8 bases between them. This CDR3 region has 12 residues.